One sample yielded the 17 T cell receptor beta chains listed below, sequenced in a study of technical replicates of blood from a handful of donors. Clones were sequenced by immunoSEQ multiplex PCR, and TCRdb holds only the in-frame ones, with some missing. The repertoire includes fewer than 100,000 clones, approximately 90% of them detected once, and 0.27% sits in the top ten. Input material: T cells isolated from PBMCs. Receptors originate from a human donor in good health.

V usage is TRBV10-1 and J usage is TRBJ2-1; TRBD2 aligns across 15 bases. CDR3 length equals 18 residues. With 2 bases clipped from V and 9 bases from J, the junction kept 11 bases outside the gene matches. Germline V lookup: CDR1 WNHNN, CDR2 SYGVQD (reference sequence). Written as DNA, the CDR3 is TGCGCCAGCAGTGAGCCGGTCCCGGGACTAGCGGGAGGCTCTGAGCAGTTCTTC. It yields the protein CASSEPVPGLAGGSEQFF.

This chain joins TRBV6-1 and TRBJ1-3, with D maybe TRBD1 (6 bases). The V and J ends lost 0 bases and 4 bases respectively, with 13 bases between them. The CDR3 sequence is 16 residues long. Germline loops: CDR1 MNHNS, CDR2 SASEGT. Here the CDR3 DNA reads TGTGCCAGCAGTGAAGCGTTGACAGGCCCAGGAAACACCATATATTTT. Its translation is CASSEALTGPGNTIYF.

The chain couples TRBV7-9 to TRBJ1-1; D is perhaps TRBD1 (6 bases). Germline values: CDR1 SEHNR, CDR2 FQNEAQ (reference sequence). CDR3 length: 9 amino acids. CDR3 in DNA: TGTGGAAGGGGGACTGAAGCTTTCTTT. This sequence encodes CGRGTEAFF.

This chain connects TRBV11-1 to TRBJ2-1; 7 positions match TRBD1. This CDR3 region has 15 residues. Germline assignment: CDR1 SGHAT and CDR2 FQDESV (reference sequence). V gave up 4 bases and J gave up 6 bases; unmatched junction bases: 9. CDR3 DNA sequence: TGTGCCAGCAGCTCCAGACAGGGACCTGCCAATGAGCAGTTCTTC. Its translation: CASSSRQGPANEQFF.

The chain uses TRBV28 and TRBJ1-1; 8 positions agree with TRBD1. This CDR3 has 14 amino acids. CDR1 MDHEN and CDR2 SYDVKM come from the germline V gene. With V trimmed by 4 bases and J by 1 base, 2 bases remained unmatched. CDR3 sequence reads: CASSWTGRNTEAFF. The CDR3 DNA reads as TGTGCCAGCAGTTGGACAGGGAGGAACACTGAAGCTTTCTTT.

The gene calls are TRBV6-5 and TRBJ2-7; TRBD1 aligns across 7 bases. Losses at the gene ends were 2 bases for V and 6 bases for J; bases not matched to a gene: 4. This CDR3 has 13 residues. The V gene's germline CDR1 is MNHEY and CDR2 SVGAGI. CDR3 DNA: TGTGCCAGCAGTTACGGGAACAGGGGCGAGCAGTACTTC. Encoded protein: CASSYGNRGEQYF.

The V gene is TRBV2, the J gene TRBJ2-7, with 7 nucleotides matching TRBD2. Per germline, CDR1 SNHLY and CDR2 FYNNEI. With V trimmed by 7 bases and J by 6 bases, 12 bases remained unmatched. The CDR3 spans 14 residues. The CDR3 DNA reads as TGTGCCAGCATAAGGACTAGTTCTCGTGGCGAGCAGTACTTC. This codes for CASIRTSSRGEQYF.

The CDR3 DNA is TGTGCCAGTAAACAGGGGTGGGGGAGATACGCTAATGAAAAACTGTTTTTT. Amino acid sequence: CASKQGWGRYANEKLFF. V gene TRBV19 combines with J gene TRBJ1-4, with TRBD1 identical over 7 bases. Germline trimming cut 7 bases from V and 3 bases from J; bases unmatched to any gene: 14. This CDR3 is built from 17 residues. The germline V gene has CDR1 LNHDA and CDR2 SQIVND (reference sequence).

The chain carries TRBV9 and TRBJ1-1, with D perhaps matching TRBD1 (6 bases). The CDR3 is 13 amino acids. CDR1 and CDR2 from the germline V gene are SGDLS and YYNGEE. V shed 0 bases and J shed 6 bases, with 9 bases lying between them. In nucleotides, the CDR3 is TGTGCCAGCAGCGTAGCAGGGGTGGCTGAAGCTTTCTTT. It is translated as CASSVAGVAEAFF. Filled out from reference TRBV9 and TRBJ1-1, the complete variable domain reads DSGVTQTPKHLITATGQRVTLRCSPRSGDLSVYWYQQSLDQGLQFLIQYYNGEERAKGNILERFSAQQFPDLHSELNLSSLELGDSALYFCASSVAGVAEAFFGQGTRLTVV.

The chain recombines TRBV5-6 with TRBJ2-1, with TRBD1 identical over 7 bases. Germline lookup yields CDR1 SGHDT and CDR2 YYEEEE. The CDR3 is 15 amino acids. The V and J ends lost 4 bases and 3 bases, in that order; junction bases with no gene match: 7. The CDR3 nucleotides are TGTGCCAGCAGCCTCCGGGACAGTCTCTACAATGAGCAGTTCTTC. This translates into CASSLRDSLYNEQFF. Looking up the rest from reference TRBV5-6 and TRBJ2-1 gives the full variable domain: DAGVTQSPTHLIKTRGQQVTLRCSPKSGHDTVSWYQQALGQGPQFIFQYYEEEERQRGNFPDRFSGHQFPNYSSELNVNALLLGDSALYLCASSLRDSLYNEQFFGPGTRLTVL.

The count of this clone is one. The chain recombines TRBV27 with TRBJ1-1, with 8 bases lining up with TRBD1. Unmatched junction bases numbered 5, after V lost 6 bases and J lost 5 bases. The CDR3 sequence is 13 residues long. CDR1 is MNHEY and CDR2 is SMNVEV in the germline V gene (reference sequence). The CDR3 is CASSFTGGTEAFF. The CDR3 coding sequence is TGTGCCAGCAGCTTTACAGGGGGAACTGAAGCTTTCTTT.

This chain connects TRBV5-1 to TRBJ2-7, with 10 bases aligning to TRBD1. Germline V CDR1 and CDR2: SGHRS, YFSETQ. The CDR3 contains 14 residues. V trimming: 4 bases; J trimming: 6 bases; junction bases outside the gene matches: 7. As DNA, the CDR3 is TGCGCCAGCAGCCCCGGACAGGGGGTTAGCGAGCAGTACTTC. The encoded protein is CASSPGQGVSEQYF.

The chain employs TRBV7-9 and TRBJ2-2, with a tentative D call TRBD2 (5 bases). This CDR3 is built from 15 residues. Trimming left V 3 bases short and J 2 bases short, with 10 bases between. Per germline, CDR1 SEHNR and CDR2 FQNEAQ (reference sequence). The CDR3 sequence: CASSFIGLNTGELFF. CDR3 bases: TGTGCCAGCAGCTTTATCGGACTCAACACCGGGGAGCTGTTTTTT.

A note on this clone: Because it lacks the conserved phenylalanine or tryptophan at the end, this CDR3 is likely a read error. Because the CDR3's place on the DNA is in doubt, the DNA is left out and the CDR3 is given as listed by TCRdb. V and J are TRBV23-1 and TRBJ2-7; the table assigns TRBD1, which was not confirmed against the DNA. TRBV23-1 is flagged as an ORF with uncertain function. Counting both end residues, the CDR3 totals 14 amino acids. The CDR3 here is CASSQRDRGKGYGL.

This chain joins TRBV27 and TRBJ1-3, with a tentative D call TRBD1 (6 bases). Between the trimmed V and J ends, which lost 6 bases and 8 bases, there was a span of 14 bases. CDR3 length: 13 residues. CDR1 MNHEY and CDR2 SMNVEV come from the germline V gene (reference sequence). In nucleotides, the CDR3 is TGTGCCAGCAGAAGGGACATAGGGGACACCATATATTTT. Amino acid sequence: CASRRDIGDTIYF.

The chain is built from TRBV4-2 and TRBJ2-1; 8 bases are a match to TRBD2. The V and J ends lost 5 bases and 0 bases, in that order; junction bases with no gene match: 12. CDR1 and CDR2 from the germline V gene are LGHNA and YNFKEQ. The CDR3 covers 18 residues. The CDR3 region has the DNA TGTGCCAGCAGCTCAGGGAAAGCGGGAGAGAGCTCCTACAATGAGCAGTTCTTC. It codes for CASSSGKAGESSYNEQFF.

The chain is built from TRBV6-1 and TRBJ2-7; D gene unclear. The CDR3 totals 12 residues. Per germline, CDR1 MNHNS and CDR2 SASEGT. The V end was cut by 7 bases, the J end by 2 bases, with 9 bases between. The CDR3 here is CASTGGPYEQYF. CDR3 nucleotide sequence: TGTGCCAGCACCGGCGGCCCCTACGAGCAGTACTTC.